This T cell receptor beta chain was recovered during a study of blood T cell repertoires in COVID-19. Across the whole study: Acute and convalescent COVID-19 specimens originated in the United States, Italy and Spain. PBMCs, B-cell-depleted T cells, or T cells provided the cDNA or gDNA that made up the material.

The CDR3 runs to 14 residues. Germline CDR1 reads KGHDR; CDR2 reads SFDVKD. V gave up 4 bases and J gave up 6 bases; unmatched junction bases: 5. Patients at the Seattle site were enrolled during active infection and followed longitudinally. Per the original data handling: Estimation of nucleated cell counts was performed using reference gene primer amplification. Clones were sequenced by immunoSEQ multiplex PCR, and TCRdb holds only the in-frame ones, with some missing. V, J and clone size are those of that table, while D and trimming were read from the DNA. The table records over 150,000 clones, roughly 88% of them present only once. In this sample, this clone turned up once.

This TCR came from a man aged 55 to 70 with COVID-19, enrolled during active disease. This chain connects TRBV24-1 to TRBJ2-7, with TRBD2 matching over 10 bases. The sample consisted of peripheral blood. The CDR3 protein is CATSEAGGTGEQYF. The CDR3 coding sequence is TGTGCCACCAGTGAAGCGGGAGGGACTGGCGAGCAGTACTTC.